The 19 T cell receptor beta chains in this list originate from one sample, sequenced in a study of blood T cell repertoires in COVID-19 (dated by TCRdb to about 2020). The library was prepared using the immunoSEQ multiplex PCR assay. Drawn from immuneACCESS, this table holds only the in-frame rearrangements with V and J called that TCRdb kept. Clones are partly lost; checked studies trace under half to an unresolved V gene and leave the rest unexplained. The sample yields about 440,000 clones; about 89% were counted once. The leading ten clones occupy approximately 4.3% of the sample. Material for sequencing was peripheral blood. All receptors come from a woman in her twenties or thirties with acute or convalescent COVID-19.

Here the CDR3 reads CASSQGFLAGKFYEQYF. The DNA for the CDR3 is TGTGCCAGCAGCCAAGGTTTCCTAGCGGGGAAATTTTACGAGCAGTACTTC. This sequence joins TRBV14 and TRBJ2-7, with 9 bases identical to TRBD2. This CDR3 comprises 17 residues. Germline assignment: CDR1 SGHDN and CDR2 FVKESK. V dropped 1 base and J dropped 4; count of bases not matched to a gene: 11.

The V call is TRBV25-1, the J call TRBJ2-2, with D perhaps TRBD2 (6 bases). Trimming cost V 5 bases and J 4 bases, with 14 bases left between them. In germline, CDR1 is MGHDK, CDR2 SYGVNS. The length of the CDR3 is 15 residues. The CDR3 DNA reads TGTGCCAGCAGTAGGTCCCTCGGGGGCACCGGGGAGCTGTTTTTT. Translating gives CASSRSLGGTGELFF.

A few counts support this clone. The chain links TRBV29-1 to TRBJ2-2; TRBD1 aligns across 7 bases. Losses at the gene ends were 6 bases for V and 7 bases for J; bases not matched to a gene: 11. CDR3 length equals 14 residues. Per the germline V gene, CDR1 is SQVTM and CDR2 is ANQGSEA. CDR3 DNA sequence: TGCAGCGTCGTTTCGAGGGGGCCGGGCGGGGAGCTGTTTTTT. The encoded protein is CSVVSRGPGGELFF.

The chain links TRBV19 to TRBJ2-3; 7 nucleotides align to TRBD2. The V segment lost 3 bases and the J segment 0 bases; nucleotides outside the gene matches: 9. The CDR3 has 17 amino acids. Looked up from germline, CDR1 is LNHDA and CDR2 is SQIVND (reference sequence). In DNA form, the CDR3 reads TGTGCCAGTAGTATTTTTGGGGACTACCTTAGCACAGATACGCAGTATTTT. Encoded protein: CASSIFGDYLSTDTQYF.

The chain has TRBV4-1 and TRBJ2-5, with 12 bases identical to TRBD2. J gave up 5 bases and V 4 bases, and 11 bases lay outside the gene matches. There are 17 residues in the CDR3. The germline V gene encodes CDR1 MGHRA and CDR2 YSYEKL. The CDR3 DNA sequence: TGCGCCAGCAGCCCTCAATCTAGCGGGGGGGTAGAGGAGACCCAGTACTTC. It specifies CASSPQSSGGVEETQYF.

The chain couples TRBV11-2 to TRBJ1-1, with D possibly TRBD1 on 6 matching bases. The CDR3 is 14 residues long. Germline V gene data show CDR1 as SGHAT and CDR2 as FQNNGV. The V gene lost 2 bases and the J gene lost 3 bases, with 10 bases spanning the gap. The CDR3 bases are TGTGCCAGCAGCTTAAACAGGGCGGACACTGAAGCTTTCTTT. Protein: CASSLNRADTEAFF.

The chain links TRBV2 to TRBJ1-2; 10 positions match TRBD1. Looked up from germline, CDR1 is SNHLY and CDR2 is FYNNEI. CDR3 length equals 15 residues. The V and J ends lost 5 bases and 5 bases, in that order; junction bases with no gene match: 8. The CDR3 sequence: CASSTPGQGRYGYTF. CDR3 DNA sequence: TGTGCCAGCAGTACGCCGGGACAGGGGAGATATGGCTACACCTTC. Full variable domain (outside the CDR3, taken from reference TRBV2 and TRBJ1-2): EPEVTQTPSHQVTQMGQEVILRCVPISNHLYFYWYRQILGQKVEFLVSFYNNEISEKSEIFDDQFSVERPDGSNFTLKIRSTKLEDSAMYFCASSTPGQGRYGYTFGSGTRLTVV.

The chain employs TRBV12-3 or TRBV12-4 and TRBJ1-2; D remains ambiguous. The CDR3 is made up of 12 amino acids. Trimming left V 3 bases short and J 7 bases short, with 9 bases between. The CDR3 sequence is CASSFGGGGYTF. The DNA of the CDR3 is TGTGCCAGCAGTTTTGGAGGTGGTGGCTACACCTTC.

The genes are TRBV9 and TRBJ2-5; 9 nucleotides line up with TRBD1. The CDR3 spans 15 residues. Germline CDR1 reads SGDLS; CDR2 reads YYNGEE. V gave up 2 bases and J gave up 5 bases; unmatched junction bases: 7. CDR3 in amino acids: CASSVPTGGVETQYF. The CDR3 DNA follows: TGTGCCAGCAGCGTCCCCACAGGGGGCGTTGAGACCCAGTACTTC.

The CDR3 region has the DNA TGTGCCAGCAGTTACTCTTTCGGGGATCAGCCCCAGCATTTT. Translated, it gives CASSYSFGDQPQHF. The chain employs TRBV6-6 and TRBJ1-5; D gene unclear. Germline CDR1 is MNHNY and CDR2 is SVGAGI (reference sequence). This CDR3 comprises 14 residues. V dropped 0 bases and J dropped 5 bases, with 8 bases sitting between them.

The chain uses TRBV6-6 and TRBJ2-7, with 8 bases identical to TRBD1. The CDR3 has 14 residues. Trimming at V came to 2 bases and at J to 5 bases, leaving 5 bases not matched to a gene. CDR1 is MNHNY, CDR2 SVGAGI, per germline (reference sequence). Written as DNA, the CDR3 is TGTGCCAGCAGTTACAGACAGGGGACCAACGAGCAGTACTTC. Encoded protein: CASSYRQGTNEQYF.

This rearrangement joins TRBV30 to TRBJ1-3; D gene uncertain. Germline lookup yields CDR1 GTSNPN and CDR2 SVGIG (reference sequence). The CDR3 has 15 residues. With 1 base removed from V and 0 bases from J, the gap between germline ends came to 10 bases. The CDR3 DNA follows: TGTGCCTGGAGTGCTCAGGCGTTCTCTGGAAACACCATATATTTT. Protein: CAWSAQAFSGNTIYF.

This rearrangement joins TRBV4-2 to TRBJ2-7; D unresolved. V was pared by 1 base and J by 0 bases, with 16 bases between. The CDR3 extends over 17 amino acids. The germline CDR1 and CDR2 sequences are LGHNA and YNFKEQ. This CDR3 reads CASSQVGATPFSYEQYF. CDR3 in DNA: TGTGCCAGCAGCCAAGTGGGCGCAACCCCCTTCTCCTACGAGCAGTACTTC.

The V call is TRBV2, the J call TRBJ2-2, with 8 bases lining up with TRBD2. V dropped 8 bases and J dropped 4; count of bases not matched to a gene: 6. In germline, CDR1 is SNHLY, CDR2 FYNNEI. The length of the CDR3 is 14 residues. The CDR3 coding sequence is TGTGCCAGCCTGAGCGGGGGTGCCACCGGGGAGCTGTTTTTT. Translating it yields CASLSGGATGELFF.

The chain uses TRBV6-2 or TRBV6-3 and TRBJ2-5; tentatively, D is TRBD2 (5 bases). With 6 bases removed from V and 4 bases from J, the gap between germline ends came to 18 bases. The CDR3 consists of 15 residues. Germline CDR1 is MNHEY and CDR2 is SVGEGT. CDR3 in DNA: TGTGCCAGCAGCGACTACACTACCCTGGGAGAGACCCAGTACTTC. This translates into CASSDYTTLGETQYF.

This clone was detected once. The V gene is TRBV7-9, the J gene TRBJ2-7; 10 nucleotides align to TRBD2. J lost 0 bases, V lost 5 bases, and 16 bases had no gene match. From germline, CDR1 is SEHNR and CDR2 FQNEAQ (reference sequence). This CDR3 is built from 19 residues. The CDR3 is CASSLQTGLADSSSYEQYF. The DNA of the CDR3 is TGTGCCAGCAGCCTACAGACAGGACTAGCGGATTCAAGCTCCTACGAGCAGTACTTC.

This chain uses TRBV9 with TRBJ2-3; 7 nucleotides match TRBD2. CDR3 length equals 18 residues. Trimming cost V 4 bases and J 1 base; bases outside gene matches: 15. CDR1 and CDR2 (germline): SGDLS, YYNGEE. The CDR3 protein is CASSPETIAGPGTDTQYF. CDR3 bases: TGTGCCAGCAGCCCCGAAACCATAGCGGGCCCTGGCACAGATACGCAGTATTTT. Complete variable domain (other parts from reference TRBV9 and TRBJ2-3): DSGVTQTPKHLITATGQRVTLRCSPRSGDLSVYWYQQSLDQGLQFLIQYYNGEERAKGNILERFSAQQFPDLHSELNLSSLELGDSALYFCASSPETIAGPGTDTQYFGPGTRLTVL.

V usage is TRBV6-5 and J usage is TRBJ2-5; D unresolved. Between the trimmed V and J ends, which lost 5 bases and 3 bases, there was a span of 4 bases. There are 11 residues in the CDR3. Germline V gene lookup returns CDR1 MNHEY and CDR2 SVGAGI. The CDR3 protein is CASSTKETQYF. CDR3 in DNA: TGTGCCAGCAGTACAAAAGAGACCCAGTACTTC.

The genes are TRBV5-5 and TRBJ2-7; D call uncertain. V dropped 6 bases and J dropped 0 bases, with 25 bases sitting between them. The CDR3 is 18 amino acids. Germline CDR1 reads SGHKS; CDR2 reads YYEKEE (reference sequence). The CDR3 region is CASTASNSHRRNSYEQYF. CDR3 nucleotide sequence: TGTGCCAGCACCGCTTCCAACTCCCACAGACGGAACTCCTACGAGCAGTACTTC.